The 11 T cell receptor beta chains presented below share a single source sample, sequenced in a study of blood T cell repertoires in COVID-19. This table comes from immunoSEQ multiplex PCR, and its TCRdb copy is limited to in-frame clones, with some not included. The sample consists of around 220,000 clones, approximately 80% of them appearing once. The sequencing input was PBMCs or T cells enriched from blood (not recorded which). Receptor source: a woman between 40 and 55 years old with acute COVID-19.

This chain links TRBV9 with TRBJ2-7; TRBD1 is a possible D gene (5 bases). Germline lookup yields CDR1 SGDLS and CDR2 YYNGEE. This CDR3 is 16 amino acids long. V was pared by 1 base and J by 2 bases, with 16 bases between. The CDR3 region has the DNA TGTGCCAGCAGCGTAATAGTCAAGGGGTTCCCCTACGAGCAGTACTTC. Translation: CASSVIVKGFPYEQYF.

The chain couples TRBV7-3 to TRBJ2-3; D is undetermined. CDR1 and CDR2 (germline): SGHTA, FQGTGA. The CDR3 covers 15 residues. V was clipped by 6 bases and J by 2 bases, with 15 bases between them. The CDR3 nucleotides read TGTGCCAGCAGTTCTGACATCACCCCCACAGATACGCAGTATTTT. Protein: CASSSDITPTDTQYF. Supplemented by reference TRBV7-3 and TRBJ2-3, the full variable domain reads GAGVSQTPSNKVTEKGKYVELRCDPISGHTALYWYRQSLGQGPEFLIYFQGTGAADDSGLPNDRFFAVRPEGSVSTLKIQRTERGDSAVYLCASSSDITPTDTQYFGPGTRLTVL.

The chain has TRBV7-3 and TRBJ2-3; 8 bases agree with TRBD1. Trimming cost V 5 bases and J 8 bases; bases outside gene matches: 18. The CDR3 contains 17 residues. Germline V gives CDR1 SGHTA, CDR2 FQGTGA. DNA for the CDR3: TGTGCCAGCAGCCCCCAATGGGGGGACAGGTCGTCCCTTACGCAGTATTTT. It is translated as CASSPQWGDRSSLTQYF.

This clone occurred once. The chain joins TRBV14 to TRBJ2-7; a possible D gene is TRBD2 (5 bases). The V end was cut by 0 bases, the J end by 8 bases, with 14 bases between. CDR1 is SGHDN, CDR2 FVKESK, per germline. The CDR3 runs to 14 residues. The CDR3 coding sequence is TGTGCCAGCAGCCAAGATGCGGGCGGAGTTAAGCAGTACTTC. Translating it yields CASSQDAGGVKQYF.

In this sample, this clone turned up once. In DNA, the CDR3 is TGTGCCAGTAGTATAATTGGCAGGGAGCAGTACTTC. It yields the protein CASSIIGREQYF. The gene calls are TRBV19 and TRBJ2-7; D remains unclear. Germline loops: CDR1 LNHDA, CDR2 SQIVND (reference sequence). This CDR3 has 12 residues. V lost 2 bases and J 7 bases, leaving 9 bases between the germline ends.

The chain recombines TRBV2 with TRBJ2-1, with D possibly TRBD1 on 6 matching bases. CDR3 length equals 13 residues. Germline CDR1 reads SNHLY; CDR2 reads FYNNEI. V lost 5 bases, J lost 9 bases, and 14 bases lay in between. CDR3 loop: CASSRTGPGEQFF. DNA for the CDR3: TGTGCCAGCAGTAGAACAGGGCCAGGTGAGCAGTTCTTC.

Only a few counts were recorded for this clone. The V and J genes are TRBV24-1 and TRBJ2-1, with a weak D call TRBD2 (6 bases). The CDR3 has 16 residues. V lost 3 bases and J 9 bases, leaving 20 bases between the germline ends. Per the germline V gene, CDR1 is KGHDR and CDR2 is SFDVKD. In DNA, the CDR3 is TGTGCCACCAGTGATCCTCGGGAGAGCCCTTTGGGTGAGCAGTTCTTC. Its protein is CATSDPRESPLGEQFF.

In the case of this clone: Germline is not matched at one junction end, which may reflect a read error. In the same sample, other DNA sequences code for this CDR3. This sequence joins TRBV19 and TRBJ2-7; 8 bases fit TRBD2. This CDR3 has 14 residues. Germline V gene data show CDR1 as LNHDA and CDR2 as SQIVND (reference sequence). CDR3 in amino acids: CASRITSGTYEQYF. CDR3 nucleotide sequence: TGTGCCAGTAGAATAACTAGCGGAACCTACGAGCAGTATTTC.

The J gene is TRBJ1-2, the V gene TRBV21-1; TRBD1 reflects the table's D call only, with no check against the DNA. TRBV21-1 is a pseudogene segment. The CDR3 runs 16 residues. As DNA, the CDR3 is TGTGCCAGCAGCCCGTGCGCGACAGGGTGGCCCTATGGCTACACCTTC. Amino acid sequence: CASSPCATGWPYGYTF.

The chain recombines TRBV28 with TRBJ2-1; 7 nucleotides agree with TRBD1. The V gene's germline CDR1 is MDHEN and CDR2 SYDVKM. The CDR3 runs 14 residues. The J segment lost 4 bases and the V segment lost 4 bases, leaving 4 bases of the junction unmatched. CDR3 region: CASSSTGAYNEQFF. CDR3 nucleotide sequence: TGTGCCAGCAGTTCCACAGGGGCGTACAATGAGCAGTTCTTC. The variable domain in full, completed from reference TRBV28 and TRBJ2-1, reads DVKVTQSSRYLVKRTGEKVFLECVQDMDHENMFWYRQDPGLGLRLIYFSYDVKMKEKGDIPEGYSVSREKKERFSLILESASTNQTSMYLCASSSTGAYNEQFFGPGTRLTVL.

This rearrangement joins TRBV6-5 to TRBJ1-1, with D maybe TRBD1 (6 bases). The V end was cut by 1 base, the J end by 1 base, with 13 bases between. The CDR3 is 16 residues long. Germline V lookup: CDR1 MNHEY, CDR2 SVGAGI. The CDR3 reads CASSYWGLGRNTEAFF. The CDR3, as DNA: TGTGCCAGCAGTTACTGGGGGCTGGGACGGAACACTGAAGCTTTCTTT.